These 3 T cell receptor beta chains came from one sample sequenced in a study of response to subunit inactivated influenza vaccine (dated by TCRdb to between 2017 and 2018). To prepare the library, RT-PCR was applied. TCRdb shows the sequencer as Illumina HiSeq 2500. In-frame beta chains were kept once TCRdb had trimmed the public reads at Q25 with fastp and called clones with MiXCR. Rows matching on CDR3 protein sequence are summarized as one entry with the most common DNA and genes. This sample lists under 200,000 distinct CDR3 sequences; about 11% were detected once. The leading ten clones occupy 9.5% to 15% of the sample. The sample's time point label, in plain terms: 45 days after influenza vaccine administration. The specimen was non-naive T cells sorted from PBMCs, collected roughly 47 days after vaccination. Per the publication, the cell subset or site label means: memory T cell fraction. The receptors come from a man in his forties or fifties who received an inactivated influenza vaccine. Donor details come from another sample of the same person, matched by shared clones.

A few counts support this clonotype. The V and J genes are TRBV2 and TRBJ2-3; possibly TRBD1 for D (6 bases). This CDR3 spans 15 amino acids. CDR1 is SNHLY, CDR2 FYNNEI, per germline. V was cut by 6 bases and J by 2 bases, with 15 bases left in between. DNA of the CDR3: TGTGCCAGCAGCCTAGATACAGGGACCACAGATACGCAGTATTTT. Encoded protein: CASSLDTGTTDTQYF.

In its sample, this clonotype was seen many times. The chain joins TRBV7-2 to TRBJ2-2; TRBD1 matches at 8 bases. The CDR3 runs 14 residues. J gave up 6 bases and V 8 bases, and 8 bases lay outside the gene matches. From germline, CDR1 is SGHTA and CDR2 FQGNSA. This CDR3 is CASVQGARAGELFF. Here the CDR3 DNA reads TGTGCCAGCGTCCAGGGGGCGCGTGCCGGGGAGCTGTTTTTT.

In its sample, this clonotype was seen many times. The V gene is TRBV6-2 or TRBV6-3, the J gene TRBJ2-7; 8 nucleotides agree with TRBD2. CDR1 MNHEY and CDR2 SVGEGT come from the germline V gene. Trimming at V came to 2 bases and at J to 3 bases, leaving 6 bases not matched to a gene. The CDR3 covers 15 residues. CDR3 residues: CASSYGRLAGYEQYF. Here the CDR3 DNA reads TGTGCCAGCAGTTACGGTCGTCTAGCGGGCTACGAGCAGTACTTC.